These T cell receptor beta chains were read from a single sample in a study of graft-versus-host responses after intestinal transplantation. The repertoire was sequenced with immunoSEQ multiplex PCR; TCRdb's copy has only in-frame clones and lacks some. The sample lists roughly 100,000 clones; approximately 94% were seen once. Which antigens these TCRs recognize remains unknown. This sample comprised unstimulated CD8+ T cells sorted from spleen or lymph node cells, obtained before intestinal transplant. The receptors were sampled from a human donor who received an intestinal transplant. CDR3s include the opening cysteine and the closing phenylalanine or tryptophan. A D gene is named only where the DNA matches it firmly. Expanded clones get a size class; other rows say once, few or many, or leave the size out.

j_call v_call clone_size d_call cdr3_nt cdr3_aa
TRBJ1-6 TRBV10-3 few - TGTGCCGCTGCTCGGACTTTCTATAATTCACCCCTCCACTTT CAAARTFYNSPLHF
TRBJ2-7 TRBV7-9 - TRBD1 TGTGCCAGCAGCCAGTCCGACAGGGGGACCTACGAGCAGTACTTC CASSQSDRGTYEQYF
TRBJ2-4 TRBV10-2 - - TGCGCCACACAGGGTGACGGAGCCAAAAACATTCAGTACTTC CATQGDGAKNIQYF
TRBJ1-5 TRBV6-1 - TRBD1 TGTGCCAGCAGGACAGGGGGTCAGCCCCAGCATTTT CASRTGGQPQHF
TRBJ2-5 TRBV9 - TRBD2 TGTGCCAGCAGCGCCCCACCTTGGGGCGGGGGGATAGAGACCCAGTACTTC CASSAPPWGGGIETQYF
TRBJ1-6 TRBV4-1 - TRBD1 TGCGCCAGCAGCCAAGTTGGGACAGGGGTGGATTCACCCCTCCACTTT CASSQVGTGVDSPLHF
TRBJ2-3 TRBV6-6 - - TGTGCCAGCAGTTACTCGAAAGCAACAGATACGCAGTATTTT CASSYSKATDTQYF
TRBJ2-5 TRBV7-2 - - TGTGCCAGCCCCGTAACCGGGGAGTACCAAGAGACCCAGTACTTC CASPVTGEYQETQYF
TRBJ2-7 TRBV6-1 - - TGTGCCAGCAGCGTAATGATGTCCTACGAGCAGTACTTC CASSVMMSYEQYF
TRBJ1-2 TRBV6-1 few - TGTGCCAGCAGTGAAGTGGGCAGGGGAGGCTATGGCTACACCTTC CASSEVGRGGYGYTF